This T cell receptor (beta chain) was observed in a study of T-cell memory formation after mild COVID-19. Details on this clonotype: What it recognizes is unknown.

With constant-segment primers, 5'RACE yielded cDNA libraries of TCR alpha and TCR beta that carried sample barcodes and UMIs. TCRdb called the 5' RACE reads again in MiXCR, with one record for every CDR3 protein. The sample has hundreds of thousands of distinct CDR3 sequences; 28% are singletons. The CDR3 is 17 amino acids. V lost 0 bases and J lost 6, with 24 bases in between. Germline CDR1 and CDR2: DFQATT and SNEGSKA (reference sequence). Overall study findings and caveats: Most CD4+ clones that shrank were in CM and EM, while CD8+ ones turned up in EMRA. There was a balanced CD4/CD8 profile in clones contracting day 15 to 85, and later expanders leaned CD4+. Pre-infection memory carried some responding clones, suggesting that cross-reactive memory joined.

The receptor comes from an adult woman who had mild COVID-19 (a few samples of this study predate the infection). Cell type and time point are not known. The material sequenced was PBMCs or a T cell subset sorted from them (not recorded which). The V call is TRBV20-1, the J call TRBJ2-7; a possible D gene is TRBD2 (6 bases). CDR3 coding DNA: TGCAGTGCTAGAGAATTGTTCGGGGACTCCTTGCCGGGCGAGCAGTACTTC. Amino acid sequence: CSARELFGDSLPGEQYF.